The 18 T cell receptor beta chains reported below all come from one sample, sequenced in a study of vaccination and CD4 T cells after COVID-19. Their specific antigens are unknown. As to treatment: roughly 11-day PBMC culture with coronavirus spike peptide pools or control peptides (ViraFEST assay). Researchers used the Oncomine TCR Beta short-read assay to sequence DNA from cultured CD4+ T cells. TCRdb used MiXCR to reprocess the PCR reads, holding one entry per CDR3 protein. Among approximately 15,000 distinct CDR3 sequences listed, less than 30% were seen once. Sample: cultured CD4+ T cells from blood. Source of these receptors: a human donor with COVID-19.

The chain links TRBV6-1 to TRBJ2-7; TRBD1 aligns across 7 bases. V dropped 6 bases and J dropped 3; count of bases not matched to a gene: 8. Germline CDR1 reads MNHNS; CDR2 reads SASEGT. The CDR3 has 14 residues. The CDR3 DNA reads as TGTGCCAGCAGGCCGGGACAGAGATACTACGAGCAGTACTTC. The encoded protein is CASRPGQRYYEQYF.

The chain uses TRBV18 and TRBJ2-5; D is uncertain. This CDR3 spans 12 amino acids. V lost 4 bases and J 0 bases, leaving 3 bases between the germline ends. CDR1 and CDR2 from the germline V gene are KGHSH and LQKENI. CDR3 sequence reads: CASSQYQETQYF. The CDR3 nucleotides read TGTGCCAGCTCACAGTACCAAGAGACCCAGTACTTC.

The CDR3 spells CSAHRDSSYEQYF. The CDR3, as DNA: TGCAGTGCGCACAGGGATAGCTCCTACGAGCAGTACTTC. The gene calls are TRBV20-1 and TRBJ2-7; D is possibly TRBD1 (6 bases). Trimming took 6 bases from V and 0 from J, leaving 12 bases between them. The CDR3 is 13 amino acids. Germline-derived CDR1 and CDR2 are DFQATT and SNEGSKA (reference sequence).

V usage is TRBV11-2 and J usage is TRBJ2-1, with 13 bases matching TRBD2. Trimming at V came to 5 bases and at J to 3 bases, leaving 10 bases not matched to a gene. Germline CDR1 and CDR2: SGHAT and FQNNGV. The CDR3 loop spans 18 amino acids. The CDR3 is CASSPTGLAGAYYNEQFF. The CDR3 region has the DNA TGTGCCAGCAGCCCAACCGGACTAGCGGGGGCCTACTACAATGAGCAGTTCTTC. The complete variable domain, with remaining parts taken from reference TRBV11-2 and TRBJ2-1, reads EAGVAQSPRYKIIEKRQSVAFWCNPISGHATLYWYQQILGQGPKLLIQFQNNGVVDDSQLPKDRFSAERLKGVDSTLKIQPAKLEDSAVYLCASSPTGLAGAYYNEQFFGPGTRLTVL.

The chain's CDR3 is CASTSWTGFTYEQYF. The CDR3 region has the DNA TGCGCCAGCACGTCCTGGACAGGGTTTACCTACGAGCAGTACTTC. This chain joins TRBV5-1 and TRBJ2-7; 8 positions agree with TRBD1. Germline V gives CDR1 SGHRS, CDR2 YFSETQ. V shed 6 bases and J 2 bases; nucleotides not matched to a gene: 10. This CDR3 has 15 amino acids.

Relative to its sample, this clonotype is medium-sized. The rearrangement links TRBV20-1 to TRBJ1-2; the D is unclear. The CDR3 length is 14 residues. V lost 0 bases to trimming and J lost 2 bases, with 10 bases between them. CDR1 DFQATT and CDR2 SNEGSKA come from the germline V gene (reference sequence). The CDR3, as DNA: TGCAGTGCTAGAGATGGTAGCACCAACTATGGCTACACCTTC. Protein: CSARDGSTNYGYTF.

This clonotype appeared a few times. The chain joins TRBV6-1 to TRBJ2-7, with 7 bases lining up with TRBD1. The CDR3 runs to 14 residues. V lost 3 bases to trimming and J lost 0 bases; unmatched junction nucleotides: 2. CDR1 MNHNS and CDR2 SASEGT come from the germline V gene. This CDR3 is CASSDGQASYEQYF. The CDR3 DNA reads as TGTGCCAGCAGTGACGGACAGGCCTCCTACGAGCAGTACTTC.

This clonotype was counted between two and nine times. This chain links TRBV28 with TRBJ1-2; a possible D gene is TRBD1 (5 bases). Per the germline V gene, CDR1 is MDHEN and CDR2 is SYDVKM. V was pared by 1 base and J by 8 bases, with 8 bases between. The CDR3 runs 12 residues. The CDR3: CASSLSGKGYTF. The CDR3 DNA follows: TGTGCCAGCAGTTTATCAGGGAAAGGCTACACCTTC.

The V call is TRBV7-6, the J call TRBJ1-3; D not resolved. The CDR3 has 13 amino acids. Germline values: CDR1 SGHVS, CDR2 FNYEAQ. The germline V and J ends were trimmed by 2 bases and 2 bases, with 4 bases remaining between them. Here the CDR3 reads CASSLKAGNTIYF. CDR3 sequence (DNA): TGTGCCAGCAGCTTAAAGGCTGGAAACACCATATATTTT. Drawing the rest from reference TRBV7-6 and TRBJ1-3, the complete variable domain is GAGVSQSPRYKVTKRGQDVALRCDPISGHVSLYWYRQALGQGPEFLTYFNYEAQQDKSGLPNDRFSAERPEGSISTLTIQRTEQRDSAMYRCASSLKAGNTIYFGEGSWLTVV.

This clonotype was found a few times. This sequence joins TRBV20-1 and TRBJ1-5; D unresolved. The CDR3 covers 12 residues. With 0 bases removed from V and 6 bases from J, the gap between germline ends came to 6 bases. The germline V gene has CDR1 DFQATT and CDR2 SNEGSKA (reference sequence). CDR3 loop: CSARDLIQPQHF. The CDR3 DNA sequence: TGCAGTGCTAGAGATTTAATTCAGCCCCAGCATTTT.

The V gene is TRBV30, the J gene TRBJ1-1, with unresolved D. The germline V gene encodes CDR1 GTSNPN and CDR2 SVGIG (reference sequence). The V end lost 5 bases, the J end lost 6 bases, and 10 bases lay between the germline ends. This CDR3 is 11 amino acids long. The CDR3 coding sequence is TGTGCCTGGTCTGGGTGGGCTGAAGCTTTCTTT. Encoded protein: CAWSGWAEAFF.

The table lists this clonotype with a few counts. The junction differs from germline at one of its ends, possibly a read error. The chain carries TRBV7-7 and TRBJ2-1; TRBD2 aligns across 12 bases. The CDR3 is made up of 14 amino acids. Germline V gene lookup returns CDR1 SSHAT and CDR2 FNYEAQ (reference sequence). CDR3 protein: CASSSSGGANEQFF. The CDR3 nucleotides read TGTGCTAGCAGCTCTAGCGGGGGGGCTAATGAGCAGTTCTTC.

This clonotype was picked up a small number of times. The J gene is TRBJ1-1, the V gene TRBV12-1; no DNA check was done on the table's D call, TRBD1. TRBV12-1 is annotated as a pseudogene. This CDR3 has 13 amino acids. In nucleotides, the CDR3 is TGTGCCAGCAGCAACAAGACAGAAGATGAAGCTTTCTTT. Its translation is CASSNKTEDEAFF.

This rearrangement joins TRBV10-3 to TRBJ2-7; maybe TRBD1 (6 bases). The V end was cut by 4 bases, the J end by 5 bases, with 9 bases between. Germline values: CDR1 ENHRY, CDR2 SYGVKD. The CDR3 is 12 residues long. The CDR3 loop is CAISGRGDEQYF. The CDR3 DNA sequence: TGTGCCATCAGTGGCAGGGGCGACGAGCAGTACTTC.

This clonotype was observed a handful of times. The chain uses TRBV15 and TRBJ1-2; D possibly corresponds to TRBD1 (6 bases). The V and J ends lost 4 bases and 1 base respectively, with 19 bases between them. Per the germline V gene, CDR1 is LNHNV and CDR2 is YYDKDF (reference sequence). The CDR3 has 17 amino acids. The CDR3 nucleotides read TGTGCCACCAGCACGGGGGGGGGCAGGGAACGTAACTATGGCTACACCTTC. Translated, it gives CATSTGGGRERNYGYTF.

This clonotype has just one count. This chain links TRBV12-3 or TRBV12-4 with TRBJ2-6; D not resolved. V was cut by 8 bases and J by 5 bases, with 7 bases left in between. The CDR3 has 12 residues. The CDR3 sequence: CASSLRANVLTF. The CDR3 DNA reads TGTGCCAGCTCTCTGCGGGCCAACGTCCTGACTTTC.

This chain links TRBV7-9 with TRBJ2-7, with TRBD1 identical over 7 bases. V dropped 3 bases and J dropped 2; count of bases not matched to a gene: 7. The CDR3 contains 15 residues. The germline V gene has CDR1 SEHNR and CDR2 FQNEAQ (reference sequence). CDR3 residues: CASSFRDSKTYEQYF. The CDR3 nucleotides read TGTGCCAGCAGCTTCCGGGACAGCAAAACCTACGAGCAGTACTTC. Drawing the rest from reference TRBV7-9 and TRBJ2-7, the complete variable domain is DTGVSQNPRHKITKRGQNVTFRCDPISEHNRLYWYRQTLGQGPEFLTYFQNEAQLEKSRLLSDRFSAERPKGSFSTLEIQRTEQGDSAMYLCASSFRDSKTYEQYFGPGTRLTVT.

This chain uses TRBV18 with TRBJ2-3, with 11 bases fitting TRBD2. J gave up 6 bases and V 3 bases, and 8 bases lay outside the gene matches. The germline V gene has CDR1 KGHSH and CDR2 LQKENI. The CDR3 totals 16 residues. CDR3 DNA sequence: TGTGCCAGCTCACCGCCACTAGCGGGGGTAGGTGATACGCAGTATTTT. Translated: CASSPPLAGVGDTQYF.